This paragraph covers one T cell receptor (beta chain) sequence. Its antigen is currently unknown. UMI-labeled TRB cDNA libraries were prepared by 5' RACE. TCRdb processed the 5' RACE reads again and assigns one entry to each CDR3 protein, with no DNA. The listing contains some 140,000 distinct CDR3 sequences. The data were taken from a study of CXCR3-negative and CXCR3-positive naive CD8 T cells. General study results and limits: Similar TRBV-TRBJ usage was seen in naive cells (both CXCR3-negative and CXCR3-positive), but memory cells differed. CXCR3-expressing naive cells carried TRB CDR3s more hydrophobic than those of CXCR3-negative naive cells. Whereas both naive subsets had comparably high diversity, memory CD8+ cells had much lower diversity.

Naivety in CD8+ T cells corresponded to a CD45RO-CCR7+CD27+CD95- phenotype. Looked up from germline, CDR1 is SGHRS and CDR2 is YFSETQ. The CDR3 has 15 amino acids. V and J are TRBV5-1 and TRBJ2-1. Sequenced material: naive CXCR3+ CD8+ T cells from blood. The sample's subset: CD45RO-CCR7+CD27+CD95- naive CD8+ T cells expressing CXCR3 (TNR3+). The TCR was taken from a human donor in good health. Some clones in this sample may be carry-over from other donors' samples. CDR3 protein: CASSSTGGSYNEQFF.